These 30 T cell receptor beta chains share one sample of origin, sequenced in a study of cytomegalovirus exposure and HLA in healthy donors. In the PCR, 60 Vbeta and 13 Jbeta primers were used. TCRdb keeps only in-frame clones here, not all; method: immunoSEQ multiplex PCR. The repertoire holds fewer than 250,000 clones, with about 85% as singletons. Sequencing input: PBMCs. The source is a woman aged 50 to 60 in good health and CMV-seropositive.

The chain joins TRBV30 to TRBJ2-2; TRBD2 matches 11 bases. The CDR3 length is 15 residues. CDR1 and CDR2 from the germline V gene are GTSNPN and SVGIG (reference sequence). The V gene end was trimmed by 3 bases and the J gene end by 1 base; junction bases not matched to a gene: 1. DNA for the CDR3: TGTGCCTGGAGGCTAGCGGGGGGGAACACCGGGGAGCTGTTTTTT. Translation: CAWRLAGGNTGELFF.

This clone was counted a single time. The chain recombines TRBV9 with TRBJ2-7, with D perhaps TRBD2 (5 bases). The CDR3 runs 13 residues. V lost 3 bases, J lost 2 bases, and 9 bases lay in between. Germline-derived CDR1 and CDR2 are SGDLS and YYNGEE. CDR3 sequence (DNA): TGTGCCAGCAGCGGCCCGGGGACCTACGAGCAGTACTTC. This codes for CASSGPGTYEQYF.

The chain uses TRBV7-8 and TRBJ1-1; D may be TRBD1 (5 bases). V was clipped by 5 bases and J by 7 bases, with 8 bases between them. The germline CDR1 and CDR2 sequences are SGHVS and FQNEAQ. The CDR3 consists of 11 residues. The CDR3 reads CASSLDSEAFF. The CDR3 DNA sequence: TGTGCCAGCAGCCTCGACAGTGAAGCTTTCTTT.

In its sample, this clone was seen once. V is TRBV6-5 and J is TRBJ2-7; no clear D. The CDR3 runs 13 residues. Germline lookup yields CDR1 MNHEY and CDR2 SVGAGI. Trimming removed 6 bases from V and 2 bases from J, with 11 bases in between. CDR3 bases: TGTGCCAGCAGATCCCTATCCCCCTACGAGCAGTACTTC. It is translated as CASRSLSPYEQYF.

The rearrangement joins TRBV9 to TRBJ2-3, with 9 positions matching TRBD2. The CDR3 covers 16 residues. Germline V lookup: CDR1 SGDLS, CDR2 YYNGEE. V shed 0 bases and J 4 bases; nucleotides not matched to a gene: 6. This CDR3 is CASSVEGGGAADTQYF. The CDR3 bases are TGTGCCAGCAGCGTAGAGGGCGGGGGGGCCGCAGATACGCAGTATTTT.

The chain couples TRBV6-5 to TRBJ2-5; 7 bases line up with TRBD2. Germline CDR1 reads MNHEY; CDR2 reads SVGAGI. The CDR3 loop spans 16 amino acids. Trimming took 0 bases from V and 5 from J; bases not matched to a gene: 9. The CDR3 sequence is CASSYSGLESSETQYF. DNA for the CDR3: TGTGCCAGCAGTTACTCAGGACTAGAAAGTAGTGAGACCCAGTACTTC.

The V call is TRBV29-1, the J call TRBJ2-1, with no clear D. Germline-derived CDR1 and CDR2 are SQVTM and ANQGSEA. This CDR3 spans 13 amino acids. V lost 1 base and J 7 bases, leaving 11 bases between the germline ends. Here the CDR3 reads CSVEGARRNEQFF. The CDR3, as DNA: TGCAGCGTTGAAGGAGCGCGGCGAAATGAGCAGTTCTTC.

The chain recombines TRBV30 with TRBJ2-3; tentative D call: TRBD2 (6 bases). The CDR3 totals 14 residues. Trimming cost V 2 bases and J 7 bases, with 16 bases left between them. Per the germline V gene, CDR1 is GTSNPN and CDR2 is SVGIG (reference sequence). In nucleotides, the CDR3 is TGTGCCTGGAGTCAAGTAGCGGCTATAAATACGCAGTATTTT. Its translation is CAWSQVAAINTQYF.

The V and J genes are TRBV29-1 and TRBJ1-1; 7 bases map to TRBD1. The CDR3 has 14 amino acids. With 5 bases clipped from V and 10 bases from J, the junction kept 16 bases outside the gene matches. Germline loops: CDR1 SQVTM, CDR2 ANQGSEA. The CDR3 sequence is CSVYPKTGSFGAFF. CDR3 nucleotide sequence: TGCAGCGTTTACCCTAAGACAGGGTCGTTCGGAGCTTTCTTT.

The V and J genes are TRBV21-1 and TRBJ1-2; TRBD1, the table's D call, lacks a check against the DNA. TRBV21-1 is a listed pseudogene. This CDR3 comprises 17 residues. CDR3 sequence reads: CASSKVTPDRANYGYTF. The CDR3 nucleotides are TGTGCCAGCAGCAAAGTGACCCCGGACAGAGCTAACTATGGCTACACCTTC.

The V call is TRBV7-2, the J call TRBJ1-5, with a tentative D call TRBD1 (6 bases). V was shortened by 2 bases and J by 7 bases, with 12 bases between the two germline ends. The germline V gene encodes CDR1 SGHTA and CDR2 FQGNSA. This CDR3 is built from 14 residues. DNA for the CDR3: TGTGCCAGCAGCTTACAGGGGCAGGGGCAGCCCCAGCATTTT. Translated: CASSLQGQGQPQHF.

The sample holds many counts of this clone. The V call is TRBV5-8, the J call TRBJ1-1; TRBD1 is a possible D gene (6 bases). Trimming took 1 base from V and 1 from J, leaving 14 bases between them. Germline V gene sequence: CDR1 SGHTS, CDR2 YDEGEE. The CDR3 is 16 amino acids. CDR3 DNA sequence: TGTGCCAGCAGCTTGCTCACAGGGTGGGGGAACACTGAAGCTTTCTTT. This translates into CASSLLTGWGNTEAFF.

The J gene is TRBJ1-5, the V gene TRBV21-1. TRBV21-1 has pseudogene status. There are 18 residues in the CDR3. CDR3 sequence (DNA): TGTGCCAGCAGCAAAGACGCCATGGGCAGGCTAGCAATCAGCCCCCAGCATTTT. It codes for CASSKDAMGRLAISPQHF.

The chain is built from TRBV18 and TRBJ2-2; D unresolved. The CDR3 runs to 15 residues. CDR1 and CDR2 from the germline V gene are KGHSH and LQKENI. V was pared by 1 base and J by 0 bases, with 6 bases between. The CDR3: CASSPLSSNTGELFF. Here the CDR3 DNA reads TGTGCCAGCTCACCACTCTCCTCGAACACCGGGGAGCTGTTTTTT.

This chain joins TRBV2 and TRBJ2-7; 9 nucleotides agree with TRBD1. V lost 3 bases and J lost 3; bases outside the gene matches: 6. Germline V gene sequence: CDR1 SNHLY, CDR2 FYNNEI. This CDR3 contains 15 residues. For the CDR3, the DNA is TGTGCCAGCAGTGATCCTGGGACAGGGCACTACGAGCAGTACTTC. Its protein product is CASSDPGTGHYEQYF.

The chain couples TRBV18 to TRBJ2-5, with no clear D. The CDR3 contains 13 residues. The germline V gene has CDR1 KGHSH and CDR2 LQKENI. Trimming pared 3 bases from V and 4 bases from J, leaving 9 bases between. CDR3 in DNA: TGTGCCAGCTCACCGCGGAGAGGAGAGACCCAGTACTTC. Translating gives CASSPRRGETQYF.

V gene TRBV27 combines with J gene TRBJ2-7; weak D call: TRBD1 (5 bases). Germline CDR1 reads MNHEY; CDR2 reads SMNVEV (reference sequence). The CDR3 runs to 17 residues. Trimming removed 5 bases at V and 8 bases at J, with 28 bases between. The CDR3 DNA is TGTGCCAGCAGTCCACACCTTACAGGTTTCCAGGGCAAGAAGCAGTACTTC. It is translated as CASSPHLTGFQGKKQYF.

The CDR3 here is CASSLGAGREETQYF. The CDR3 bases are TGCGCCAGCAGCTTGGGGGCGGGTAGGGAAGAGACCCAGTACTTC. The chain joins TRBV5-1 to TRBJ2-5, with a possible D match to TRBD2 (5 bases). This CDR3 spans 15 amino acids. The V end was cut by 0 bases, the J end by 3 bases, with 12 bases between. Germline CDR1 and CDR2: SGHRS and YFSETQ.

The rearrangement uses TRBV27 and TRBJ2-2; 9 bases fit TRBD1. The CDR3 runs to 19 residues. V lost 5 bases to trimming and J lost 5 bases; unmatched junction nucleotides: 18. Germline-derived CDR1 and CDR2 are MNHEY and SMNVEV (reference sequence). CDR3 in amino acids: CASSQDRRTGQGRTGELFF. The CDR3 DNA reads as TGTGCCAGCAGTCAGGACCGGAGAACGGGACAGGGAAGGACCGGGGAGCTGTTTTTT.

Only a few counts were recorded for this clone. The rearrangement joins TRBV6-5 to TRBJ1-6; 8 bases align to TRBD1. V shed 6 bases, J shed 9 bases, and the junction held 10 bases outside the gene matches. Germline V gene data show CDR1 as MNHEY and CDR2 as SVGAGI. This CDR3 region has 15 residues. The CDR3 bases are TGTGCCAGCAGCCGGATGACAGGGGAAGGTTCACCCCTCCACTTT. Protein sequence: CASSRMTGEGSPLHF.

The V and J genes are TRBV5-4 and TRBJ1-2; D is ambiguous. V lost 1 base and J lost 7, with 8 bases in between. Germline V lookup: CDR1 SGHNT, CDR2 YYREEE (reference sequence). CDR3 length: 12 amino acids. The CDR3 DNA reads TGTGCCAGCAGCTTGTGGGCGGGTGGCTACACCTTC. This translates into CASSLWAGGYTF.

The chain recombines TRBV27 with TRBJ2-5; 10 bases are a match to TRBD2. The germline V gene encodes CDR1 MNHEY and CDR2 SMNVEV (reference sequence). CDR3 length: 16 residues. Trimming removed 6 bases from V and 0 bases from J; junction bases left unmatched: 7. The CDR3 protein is CASRLISGGYQETQYF. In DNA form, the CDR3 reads TGTGCCAGCAGACTCATTAGCGGGGGGTACCAAGAGACCCAGTACTTC.

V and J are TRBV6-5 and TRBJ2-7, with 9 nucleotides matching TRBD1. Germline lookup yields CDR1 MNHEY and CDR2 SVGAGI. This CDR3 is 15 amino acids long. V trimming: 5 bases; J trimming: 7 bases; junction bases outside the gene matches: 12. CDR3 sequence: CASSRPYTGTGEQYF. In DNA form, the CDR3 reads TGTGCCAGCAGTCGACCTTACACCGGGACAGGGGAGCAGTACTTC.

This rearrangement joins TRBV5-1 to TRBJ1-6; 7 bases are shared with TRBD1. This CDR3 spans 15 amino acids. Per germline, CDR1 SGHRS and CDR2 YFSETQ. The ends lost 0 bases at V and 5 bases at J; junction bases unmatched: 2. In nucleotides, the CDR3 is TGCGCCAGCAGCTTGGACAGGGGTAATAATTCACCCCTCCACTTT. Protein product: CASSLDRGNNSPLHF.

This CDR3 is CASSLAGTGGPPNGYTF. The CDR3 bases are TGCGCCAGCAGCTTGGCCGGGACAGGGGGCCCGCCGAATGGCTACACCTTC. J is TRBJ1-2 and V is TRBV5-1, with 12 bases matching TRBD1. The junction had 9 bases not matched to a gene; V was cut back by 0 bases and J by 6 bases. Per germline, CDR1 SGHRS and CDR2 YFSETQ. This CDR3 is built from 17 residues.

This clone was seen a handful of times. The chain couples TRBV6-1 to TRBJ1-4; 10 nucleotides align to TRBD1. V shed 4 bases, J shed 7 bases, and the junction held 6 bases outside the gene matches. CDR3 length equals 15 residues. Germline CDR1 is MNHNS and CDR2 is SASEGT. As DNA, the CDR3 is TGTGCCAGCAGTGCCCCGGGACAGGGGCTTGAAAAACTGTTTTTT. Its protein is CASSAPGQGLEKLFF.

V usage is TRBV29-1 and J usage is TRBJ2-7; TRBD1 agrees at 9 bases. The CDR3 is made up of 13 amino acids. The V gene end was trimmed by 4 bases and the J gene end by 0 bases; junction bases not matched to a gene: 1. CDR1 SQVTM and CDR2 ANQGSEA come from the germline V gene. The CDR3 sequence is CSVGTGASYEQYF. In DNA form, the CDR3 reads TGCAGCGTTGGGACAGGGGCCTCCTACGAGCAGTACTTC.

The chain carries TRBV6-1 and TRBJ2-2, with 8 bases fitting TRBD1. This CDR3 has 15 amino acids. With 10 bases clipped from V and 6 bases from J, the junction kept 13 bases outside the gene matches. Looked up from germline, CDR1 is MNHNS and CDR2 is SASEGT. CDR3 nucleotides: TGTGCCACCGATATGGACAGGGCGGAGGCCGGGGAGCTGTTTTTT. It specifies CATDMDRAEAGELFF.

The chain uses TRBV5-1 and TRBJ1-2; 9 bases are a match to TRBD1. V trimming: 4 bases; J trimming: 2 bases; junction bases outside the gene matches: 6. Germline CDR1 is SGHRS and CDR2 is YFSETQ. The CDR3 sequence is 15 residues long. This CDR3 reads CASSPDRGTNYGYTF. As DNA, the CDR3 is TGCGCCAGCAGCCCCGACAGGGGGACGAACTATGGCTACACCTTC.

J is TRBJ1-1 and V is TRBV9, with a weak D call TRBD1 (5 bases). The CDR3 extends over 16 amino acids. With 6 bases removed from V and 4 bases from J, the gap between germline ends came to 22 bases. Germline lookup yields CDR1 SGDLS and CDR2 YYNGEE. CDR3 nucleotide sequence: TGTGCCAGCACCCGATGGGGGAGAGGGGAGGGCACTGAAGCTTTCTTT. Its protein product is CASTRWGRGEGTEAFF.